These 9 T cell receptor beta chains came from one sample sequenced in a study of PD-1 blockade in mismatch repair-deficient tumors. Produced via immunoSEQ multiplex PCR; TCRdb's table is partial and in-frame only. The data show 120,000 or so clones, around 87% seen once. The sample was peripheral blood, taken 44 weeks after starting pembrolizumab. The receptor set was obtained from an adult with mismatch repair-deficient cancer.

The chain uses TRBV5-1 and TRBJ1-3; D unclear. The CDR3 length is 16 residues. CDR1 and CDR2 (germline): SGHRS, YFSETQ. Trimming took 0 bases from V and 0 from J, leaving 10 bases between them. In DNA form, the CDR3 reads TGCGCCAGCAGCTTGGTACCAGCAGACTCTGGAAACACCATATATTTT. Residues: CASSLVPADSGNTIYF.

The chain has TRBV4-1 and TRBJ1-2; the D gene is possibly TRBD1 (5 bases). Between the trimmed V and J ends, which lost 1 base and 7 bases, there was a span of 22 bases. The CDR3 spans 17 residues. CDR1 and CDR2 (germline): MGHRA, YSYEKL. The CDR3 region has the DNA TGCGCCAGCAGCCAAGGCCAACTGGCTCAGGGAAGAGCTGGCTACACCTTC. As protein: CASSQGQLAQGRAGYTF.

This chain connects TRBV11-3 to TRBJ2-5; D not resolved. CDR1 and CDR2 from the germline V gene are SGHNT and YENEEA. Trimming removed 4 bases from V and 1 base from J, with 10 bases in between. The CDR3 length is 14 residues. CDR3 coding DNA: TGTGCCAGCAGCTCTTGGACGACCCAAGAGACCCAGTACTTC. Its protein product is CASSSWTTQETQYF.

J is TRBJ1-2 and V is TRBV13; D is undetermined. The germline gives CDR1 PRHDT, CDR2 FYEKMQ (reference sequence). The CDR3 is 12 amino acids. V dropped 2 bases and J dropped 6 bases, with 7 bases sitting between them. CDR3 sequence: CASSLYGDGYTF. CDR3 nucleotides: TGTGCCAGCAGCTTATACGGGGATGGCTACACCTTC.

The chain uses TRBV28 and TRBJ2-1, with TRBD2 matching 7 bases. The CDR3 is 13 residues long. Germline CDR1 and CDR2: MDHEN and SYDVKM. Trimming removed 3 bases from V and 10 bases from J; junction bases left unmatched: 6. This CDR3 is CASSLYLAEEQFF. For the CDR3, the DNA is TGTGCCAGCAGTTTGTACCTAGCGGAGGAGCAGTTCTTC.

The CDR3 nucleotides are TGCGCCAGCAGTGAGTCGGGTCGGGGGAACACTGAAGCTTTCTTT. Translation: CASSESGRGNTEAFF. This sequence joins TRBV10-1 and TRBJ1-1; no clear D. With 0 bases removed from V and 1 base from J, the gap between germline ends came to 9 bases. Per the germline V gene, CDR1 is WNHNN and CDR2 is SYGVQD (reference sequence). The length of the CDR3 is 15 residues.

The gene calls are TRBV5-1 and TRBJ1-2; unclear D gene. Germline assignment: CDR1 SGHRS and CDR2 YFSETQ. The CDR3 contains 12 residues. Trimming removed 0 bases from V and 3 bases from J, with 3 bases in between. The CDR3 protein is CASSLGYYGYTF. The CDR3 coding sequence is TGCGCCAGCAGCTTGGGCTACTATGGCTACACCTTC.

This chain connects TRBV4-2 to TRBJ2-5, with 7 bases fitting TRBD1. V shed 7 bases and J 3 bases; nucleotides not matched to a gene: 11. The CDR3 spans 15 residues. Looked up from germline, CDR1 is LGHNA and CDR2 is YNFKEQ. As DNA, the CDR3 is TGTGCCAGCACCGAAGGGGGCAGCGGTAAAGAGACCCAGTACTTC. Translated, it gives CASTEGGSGKETQYF.

The chain joins TRBV4-3 to TRBJ2-2; D is unclear. The CDR3 contains 15 residues. V lost 1 base to trimming and J lost 1 base, with 7 bases between them. Germline CDR1 reads LGHNA; CDR2 reads YSLEER. The CDR3 loop is CASSQGSKNTGELFF. The CDR3 DNA reads as TGCGCCAGCAGCCAAGGGTCAAAGAACACCGGGGAGCTGTTTTTT.